One and the same sample provided the 5 T cell receptor beta chains below, sequenced in a study of blood T cell repertoires in COVID-19. Repertoires were generated with immunoSEQ multiplex PCR, while TCRdb's copy carries only in-frame clones and drops some. The table has under 150,000 clones, 85% seen once; the top ten hold around 13%. Sequencing was done on a sample of peripheral blood. The receptor set was obtained from a human donor in a cohort sampled during active COVID-19.

This chain links TRBV30 with TRBJ1-2; D is possibly TRBD1 (5 bases). In germline, CDR1 is GTSNPN, CDR2 SVGIG (reference sequence). Deletions cut 3 bases from V and 4 bases from J, with 12 bases between. This CDR3 spans 13 amino acids. DNA for the CDR3: TGTGCCTGGAGCATCGACAGCGCCTATGGCTACACCTTC. Translated, it gives CAWSIDSAYGYTF.

The rearrangement uses TRBV6-1 and TRBJ1-2; tentatively, D is TRBD1 (6 bases). Germline CDR1 and CDR2: MNHNS and SASEGT. V lost 3 bases, J lost 2 bases, and 13 bases lay in between. The CDR3 has 15 residues. Written as DNA, the CDR3 is TGTGCCAGCAGTGACGCAGGGGCTGTAAACTATGGCTACACCTTC. This translates into CASSDAGAVNYGYTF.

This rearrangement joins TRBV19 to TRBJ1-1, with D possibly TRBD1 on 5 matching bases. The ends were cut back, 4 bases at V and 3 bases at J, with 15 bases in the middle. The CDR3 loop spans 15 amino acids. Germline V CDR1 and CDR2: LNHDA, SQIVND (reference sequence). CDR3 amino acids: CASSTSWGGDTEAFF. In DNA, the CDR3 is TGTGCCAGTAGTACATCCTGGGGGGGGGACACTGAAGCTTTCTTT.

This sequence joins TRBV7-2 and TRBJ2-3, with D maybe TRBD1 (5 bases). The CDR3 is 13 amino acids. Germline assignment: CDR1 SGHTA and CDR2 FQGNSA. The V end lost 5 bases, the J end lost 6 bases, and 12 bases lay between the germline ends. CDR3 region: CASSQPQVDTQYF. The CDR3, as DNA: TGTGCCAGCAGCCAACCACAGGTGGATACGCAGTATTTT.

The rearrangement uses TRBV10-3 and TRBJ2-1, with 11 nucleotides matching TRBD2. This CDR3 region has 18 residues. V trimming: 4 bases; J trimming: 7 bases; junction bases outside the gene matches: 15. Germline CDR1 ENHRY, CDR2 SYGVKD. The CDR3, as DNA: TGTGCCATCAGTGGAGGAGGGCCAACTAGCGGGGGTTGGAATGAGCAGTTCTTC. Translated, it gives CAISGGGPTSGGWNEQFF.